This TCR beta chain was captured by sequencing in a study of blood T cell repertoires in COVID-19. Study in general: Samples representing acute and convalescent COVID-19 were sourced from the United States, Italy and Spain. The cDNA or gDNA used as material had been derived from T cells, B-cell-depleted T cells, or PBMCs.

V was clipped by 1 base and J by 3 bases; unmatched bases: 9. Germline-derived CDR1 and CDR2 are SGHTA and FQGTGA. CDR3 length: 17 residues. Sequencing was performed with immunoSEQ multiplex PCR; in TCRdb, only in-frame clones are kept and a portion is missing. The profile shows 98,000 or so clones, 80% to 90% of them singletons. The sequencing sample was made of peripheral blood. This TCR came from a man aged 55-75 years with acute or convalescent COVID-19. This chain uses TRBV7-3 with TRBJ2-1; TRBD1 agrees at 7 bases. Written as DNA, the CDR3 is TGTGCCAGCAGCTTAAAATACGAACAGGGGATCTACAATGAGCAGTTCTTC. Its protein product is CASSLKYEQGIYNEQFF.